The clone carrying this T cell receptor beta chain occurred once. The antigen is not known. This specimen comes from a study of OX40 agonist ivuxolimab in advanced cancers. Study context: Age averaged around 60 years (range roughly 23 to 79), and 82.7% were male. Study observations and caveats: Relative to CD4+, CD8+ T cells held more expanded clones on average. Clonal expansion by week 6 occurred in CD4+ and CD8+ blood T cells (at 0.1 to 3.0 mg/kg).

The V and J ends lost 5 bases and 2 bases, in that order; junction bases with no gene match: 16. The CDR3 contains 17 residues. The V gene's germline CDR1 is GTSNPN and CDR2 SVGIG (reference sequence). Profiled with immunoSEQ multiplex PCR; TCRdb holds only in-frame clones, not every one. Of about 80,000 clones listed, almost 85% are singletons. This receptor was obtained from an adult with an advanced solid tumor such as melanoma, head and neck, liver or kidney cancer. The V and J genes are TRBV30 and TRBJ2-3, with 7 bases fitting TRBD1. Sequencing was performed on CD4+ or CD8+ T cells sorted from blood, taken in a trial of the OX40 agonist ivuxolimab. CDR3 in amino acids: CAWEQGQLLYSTDTQYF. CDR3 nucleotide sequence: TGTGCCTGGGAACAGGGGCAACTGCTTTATTCCACAGATACGCAGTATTTT.